This TCR beta chain was obtained from a study of cytomegalovirus exposure and HLA in healthy donors. The PCR was carried out with 60 Vbeta primers and 13 Jbeta primers. The protocol was immunoSEQ multiplex PCR, while the TCRdb copy is restricted to in-frame clones and leaves out a portion. The data contain about 100,000 clones, approximately 75% of them singletons. Only one count was recorded for this clone. CDR3 length: 13 amino acids. Germline CDR1 is SNHLY and CDR2 is FYNNEI. Trimming removed 4 bases from V and 7 bases from J, with 14 bases in between. The TCR comes from a woman in her seventies in good health and CMV-seropositive. The specimen was PBMCs. This chain links TRBV2 with TRBJ2-7, with a tentative D call TRBD1 (5 bases). The CDR3 loop is CASSVTAPQEQYF. The CDR3 DNA follows: TGTGCCAGCAGTGTGACAGCCCCCCAGGAGCAGTACTTC.